This passage covers 32 T cell receptor beta chains from one sample sequenced in a study of blood T cell repertoires in COVID-19. Using immunoSEQ multiplex PCR, the repertoire was profiled, and TCRdb retains in-frame clones only, with some absent. Of about 63,000 clones in the sample, 70% to 80% were seen once. Sequencing input: peripheral blood. These TCRs come from an elderly woman with acute or convalescent COVID-19.

The genes are TRBV7-9 and TRBJ1-1; no clear D. In germline, CDR1 is SEHNR, CDR2 FQNEAQ (reference sequence). Trimming shortened V by 2 bases and J by 5 bases, and 6 bases separated the two germline ends. This CDR3 region has 12 residues. CDR3 loop: CASSLQQTEAFF. In DNA, the CDR3 is TGTGCCAGCAGCTTACAACAGACTGAAGCTTTCTTT.

A few counts support this clone. The gene calls are TRBV7-9 and TRBJ2-7, with a weak D call TRBD2 (6 bases). The germline gives CDR1 SEHNR, CDR2 FQNEAQ (reference sequence). This CDR3 has 15 residues. Trimming pared 4 bases from V and 5 bases from J, leaving 18 bases between. CDR3 residues: CASSSSGGANNEQYF. The DNA for the CDR3 is TGTGCCAGCAGCTCGAGCGGAGGGGCGAACAACGAGCAGTACTTC.

This rearrangement joins TRBV18 to TRBJ1-2; D might be TRBD1 (6 bases). Germline CDR1 and CDR2: KGHSH and LQKENI. The V gene lost 0 bases and the J gene lost 3 bases, with 8 bases spanning the gap. This CDR3 region has 14 residues. The CDR3 DNA reads as TGTGCCAGCTCACCACCCTCAGGGGACTATGGCTACACCTTC. Residues: CASSPPSGDYGYTF.

This chain uses TRBV5-1 with TRBJ1-3; D might be TRBD1 (5 bases). The V gene lost 4 bases and the J gene lost 4 bases, with 12 bases spanning the gap. The V gene's germline CDR1 is SGHRS and CDR2 YFSETQ. The CDR3 sequence is 14 residues long. The CDR3 DNA is TGCGCCAGCAGCAACGGGGGTCGCGGAAACACCATATATTTT. It codes for CASSNGGRGNTIYF.

This clone has just a few counts. The V call is TRBV3-1 (or the pseudogene TRBV3-2), the J call TRBJ1-5; D is undetermined. Looked up from germline, CDR1 is LGHDT and CDR2 is YNNKEL (reference sequence). The CDR3 runs to 16 residues. Trimming took off 2 bases at V and 0 bases at J, with 11 bases between the two ends. CDR3: CASSQSVANSNQPQHF. In nucleotides, the CDR3 is TGTGCCAGCAGCCAATCTGTTGCTAATAGCAATCAGCCCCAGCATTTT.

A single count supports this clone. The chain employs TRBV2 and TRBJ2-1; TRBD2 aligns across 7 bases. Germline CDR1 reads SNHLY; CDR2 reads FYNNEI. The CDR3 spans 14 residues. J lost 8 bases, V lost 1 base, and 5 bases had no gene match. The CDR3 region is CASSEGGGNDEQFF. DNA for the CDR3: TGTGCCAGCAGTGAAGGGGGAGGGAACGATGAGCAGTTCTTC. Using reference TRBV2 and TRBJ2-1 for the parts outside the CDR3, the full variable domain is EPEVTQTPSHQVTQMGQEVILRCVPISNHLYFYWYRQILGQKVEFLVSFYNNEISEKSEIFDDQFSVERPDGSNFTLKIRSTKLEDSAMYFCASSEGGGNDEQFFGPGTRLTVL.

The genes are TRBV13 and TRBJ2-7; D may be TRBD2 (6 bases). Per germline, CDR1 PRHDT and CDR2 FYEKMQ (reference sequence). The CDR3 loop spans 15 amino acids. V dropped 5 bases and J dropped 0 bases, with 14 bases sitting between them. The CDR3 DNA reads as TGTGCCAGCAGCCCCGGGGGAACCCTCTCCTACGAGCAGTACTTC. It encodes CASSPGGTLSYEQYF. Together with reference TRBV13 and TRBJ2-7, the CDR3 gives the full variable domain: AAGVIQSPRHLIKEKRETATLKCYPIPRHDTVYWYQQGPGQDPQFLISFYEKMQSDKGSIPDRFSAQQFSDYHSELNMSSLELGDSALYFCASSPGGTLSYEQYFGPGTRLTVT.

The chain uses TRBV19 and TRBJ2-2; 9 nucleotides line up with TRBD1. Germline V gene lookup returns CDR1 LNHDA and CDR2 SQIVND (reference sequence). Trimming at V came to 4 bases and at J to 6 bases, leaving 9 bases not matched to a gene. This CDR3 is 16 amino acids long. The CDR3 loop reads CASSTLDRGMAGELFF. CDR3 DNA: TGTGCCAGTAGTACCCTGGACAGGGGAATGGCCGGGGAGCTGTTTTTT.

The gene calls are TRBV27 and TRBJ1-6; possibly TRBD1 for D (5 bases). The germline V gene encodes CDR1 MNHEY and CDR2 SMNVEV (reference sequence). CDR3 length equals 18 residues. V dropped 0 bases and J dropped 4 bases, with 16 bases sitting between them. This CDR3 is CASSLSSGGALYNSPLHF. DNA of the CDR3: TGTGCCAGCAGTTTATCCTCAGGAGGGGCACTATATAATTCACCCCTCCACTTT.

The chain joins TRBV3-1 (or the pseudogene TRBV3-2) to TRBJ1-1; a possible D gene is TRBD1 (5 bases). Trimming left V 3 bases short and J 5 bases short, with 22 bases between. Germline-derived CDR1 and CDR2 are LGHDT and YNNKEL (reference sequence). The CDR3 consists of 17 residues. The CDR3, as DNA: TGTGCCAGCAGCCAGGTGGGACCAAACTTACGGGGGACTGAAGCTTTCTTT. The encoded protein is CASSQVGPNLRGTEAFF.

This chain links TRBV4-1 with TRBJ2-7, with 11 bases identical to TRBD2. Germline V gene lookup returns CDR1 MGHRA and CDR2 YSYEKL. Trimming took 3 bases from V and 3 from J; bases not matched to a gene: 7. This CDR3 has 16 residues. The CDR3 DNA sequence: TGCGCCAGCAGCCACCAACTAGCGGGGGCCCTCTACGAGCAGTACTTC. Encoded protein: CASSHQLAGALYEQYF.

The rearrangement joins TRBV6-5 to TRBJ2-1, with 14 nucleotides matching TRBD2. CDR3 length: 14 amino acids. V dropped 6 bases and J dropped 9; count of bases not matched to a gene: 4. From germline, CDR1 is MNHEY and CDR2 SVGAGI. The CDR3 loop reads CASRTSGRGPEQFF. The DNA of the CDR3 is TGTGCCAGCAGGACTAGCGGGAGGGGGCCTGAGCAGTTCTTC.

The gene calls are TRBV27 and TRBJ2-4; TRBD1 aligns across 7 bases. The assigned J gene may be wrong: the sequence end matches TRBJ2-7 better. CDR1 and CDR2 (germline): MNHEY, SMNVEV (reference sequence). CDR3 length equals 12 residues. CDR3 amino acids: CASSPRTGEQYF. The CDR3, as DNA: TGTGCCAGCAGTCCCAGGACAGGCGAGCAGTACTTC.

This sequence joins TRBV6-2 or TRBV6-3 and TRBJ1-2; D remains ambiguous. The V gene's germline CDR1 is MNHEY and CDR2 SVGEGT. The V and J ends lost 2 bases and 5 bases respectively, with 9 bases between them. This CDR3 contains 13 residues. The CDR3 protein is CASSYATVYGYTF. DNA for the CDR3: TGTGCCAGCAGTTACGCTACAGTTTATGGCTACACCTTC.

The chain joins TRBV11-3 to TRBJ2-3, with 10 nucleotides matching TRBD2. The J segment lost 0 bases and the V segment lost 5 bases, leaving 5 bases of the junction unmatched. Germline V CDR1 and CDR2: SGHNT, YENEEA. This CDR3 has 16 residues. The CDR3 spells CASSLGLAESTDTQYF. The CDR3 DNA follows: TGTGCCAGCAGCCTCGGACTAGCGGAAAGCACAGATACGCAGTATTTT.

The rearrangement uses TRBV28 and TRBJ1-2; D may be TRBD1 (6 bases). The CDR3 totals 13 residues. The germline V gene encodes CDR1 MDHEN and CDR2 SYDVKM. CDR3 region: CPPSLRGAGGYTF. For the CDR3, the DNA is TGTCCCCCCAGTTTGCGGGGGGCGGGGGGCTACACCTTC.

The chain carries TRBV9 and TRBJ2-7; 7 nucleotides line up with TRBD2. The junction had 11 bases not matched to a gene; V was cut back by 7 bases and J by 1 base. The germline CDR1 and CDR2 sequences are SGDLS and YYNGEE. This CDR3 is 15 amino acids long. For the CDR3, the DNA is TGTGCCAGCCAACAAGGTTGGGGGGGGTCCTACGAGCAGTACTTC. Its protein product is CASQQGWGGSYEQYF.

The rearrangement links TRBV5-1 to TRBJ2-1; 8 nucleotides match TRBD2. CDR1 is SGHRS, CDR2 YFSETQ, per germline. The CDR3 covers 18 residues. Trimming at V came to 0 bases and at J to 5 bases, leaving 13 bases not matched to a gene. CDR3 residues: CASSLGTSRTLNNNEQFF. For the CDR3, the DNA is TGCGCCAGCAGCTTGGGGACTAGCCGCACCCTAAACAACAATGAGCAGTTCTTC.

The rearrangement uses TRBV30 and TRBJ2-3, with D perhaps matching TRBD1 (5 bases). This CDR3 contains 13 residues. Germline assignment: CDR1 GTSNPN and CDR2 SVGIG (reference sequence). The V gene lost 4 bases and the J gene lost 1 base, with 9 bases spanning the gap. CDR3 in amino acids: CAWIRGGTDTQYF. CDR3 coding DNA: TGTGCCTGGATAAGGGGTGGCACAGATACGCAGTATTTT. The whole variable domain, filled in from reference TRBV30 and TRBJ2-3, reads SQTIHQWPATLVQPVGSPLSLECTVEGTSNPNLYWYRQAAGRGLQLLFYSVGIGQISSEVPQNLSASRPQDRQFILSSKKLLLSDSGFYLCAWIRGGTDTQYFGPGTRLTVL.

DNA for the CDR3: TGTGCCAGCAGCGTAGGTCAGGGGATCTATGGCTACACCTTC. As protein: CASSVGQGIYGYTF. V is TRBV9 and J is TRBJ1-2, with D possibly TRBD1 on 6 matching bases. The V and J ends lost 0 bases and 4 bases respectively, with 10 bases between them. This CDR3 comprises 14 residues. The V gene's germline CDR1 is SGDLS and CDR2 YYNGEE.

The V and J genes are TRBV5-1 and TRBJ1-1; a weak D match, TRBD1 (5 bases). CDR1 SGHRS and CDR2 YFSETQ come from the germline V gene. V lost 1 base and J 8 bases, leaving 15 bases between the germline ends. The CDR3 loop spans 14 amino acids. The CDR3 sequence is CASSLTSASGEAFF. CDR3 coding DNA: TGCGCCAGCAGCTTGACCTCCGCTTCAGGGGAAGCTTTCTTT.

This chain connects TRBV6-5 to TRBJ2-2, with a possible D match to TRBD1 (5 bases). This CDR3 region has 13 residues. V shed 5 bases and J shed 4 bases, with 8 bases lying between them. Germline CDR1 and CDR2: MNHEY and SVGAGI. CDR3 amino acids: CASSTQGTGELFF. CDR3 in DNA: TGTGCCAGCAGTACCCAGGGCACCGGGGAGCTGTTTTTT.

The rearrangement joins TRBV19 to TRBJ1-5, with TRBD1 matching over 8 bases. Germline CDR1 is LNHDA and CDR2 is SQIVND (reference sequence). V lost 4 bases and J lost 6; bases outside the gene matches: 11. There are 16 residues in the CDR3. CDR3 DNA sequence: TGTGCCAGTAGTAGCCCCAGCAGGGGGCGAGGTCAGCCCCAGCATTTT. This sequence encodes CASSSPSRGRGQPQHF.

This chain joins TRBV7-2 and TRBJ2-7, with TRBD2 matching 9 bases. This CDR3 region has 14 residues. With 4 bases clipped from V and 4 bases from J, the junction kept 5 bases outside the gene matches. Per the germline V gene, CDR1 is SGHTA and CDR2 is FQGNSA. In DNA, the CDR3 is TGTGCCAGCAGCTCCTCGAGCGGGAGGTACGAGCAGTACTTC. As protein: CASSSSSGRYEQYF.

The genes are TRBV19 and TRBJ2-1, with D possibly matching TRBD2 (5 bases). The CDR3 contains 15 residues. The germline V gene has CDR1 LNHDA and CDR2 SQIVND (reference sequence). The V gene lost 4 bases and the J gene lost 7 bases, with 17 bases spanning the gap. CDR3 in DNA: TGTGCCAGTAGTAACGGGGTCCGGAATTTGAATGAGCAGTTCTTC. It encodes CASSNGVRNLNEQFF.

J is TRBJ1-6 and V is TRBV5-6; D perhaps matches TRBD1 (6 bases). V lost 4 bases and J lost 10, with 6 bases in between. Germline assignment: CDR1 SGHDT and CDR2 YYEEEE. The length of the CDR3 is 11 residues. CDR3 region: CASSQGSPLHF. The CDR3 nucleotides read TGTGCCAGCAGCCAGGGGTCACCCCTCCACTTT.

The chain carries TRBV4-1 and TRBJ2-7, with 11 bases fitting TRBD2. Trimming at V came to 0 bases and at J to 0 bases, leaving 10 bases not matched to a gene. Germline CDR1 MGHRA, CDR2 YSYEKL. CDR3 length equals 19 residues. This CDR3 reads CASSQDKMPSGRSSYEQYF. CDR3 coding DNA: TGCGCCAGCAGCCAAGATAAAATGCCTAGCGGGAGGAGCTCCTACGAGCAGTACTTC.

The V call is TRBV2, the J call TRBJ1-2; 9 nucleotides line up with TRBD1. The J segment lost 2 bases and the V segment lost 6 bases, leaving 4 bases of the junction unmatched. Germline CDR1 reads SNHLY; CDR2 reads FYNNEI. The CDR3 spans 14 residues. The CDR3 here is CASSGTGRNYGYTF. CDR3 bases: TGTGCCAGCAGCGGGACAGGGCGCAACTATGGCTACACCTTC.

The chain carries TRBV27 and TRBJ2-7; D is ambiguous. The ends were cut back, 3 bases at V and 1 base at J, with 22 bases in the middle. The CDR3 contains 18 residues. The V gene's germline CDR1 is MNHEY and CDR2 SMNVEV (reference sequence). The CDR3 loop is CASSFPLTPREVSYEQYF. The CDR3 coding sequence is TGTGCCAGCAGTTTCCCCCTTACCCCTCGAGAGGTTTCCTACGAGCAGTACTTC.

The genes are TRBV5-1 and TRBJ2-1; 7 bases line up with TRBD2. CDR1 and CDR2 (germline): SGHRS, YFSETQ. V dropped 1 base and J dropped 0; count of bases not matched to a gene: 4. The CDR3 covers 16 residues. CDR3 DNA sequence: TGCGCCAGCAGCTTGCTAGCGGAGAGCTCCTACAATGAGCAGTTCTTC. Translated, it gives CASSLLAESSYNEQFF. The full variable domain, rest sourced from reference TRBV5-1 and TRBJ2-1, is KAGVTQTPRYLIKTRGQQVTLSCSPISGHRSVSWYQQTPGQGLQFLFEYFSETQRNKGNFPGRFSGRQFSNSRSEMNVSTLELGDSALYLCASSLLAESSYNEQFFGPGTRLTVL.

J is TRBJ2-7 and V is TRBV4-1; 10 nucleotides line up with TRBD2. The ends lost 2 bases at V and 1 base at J; junction bases unmatched: 14. The CDR3 runs 19 residues. Germline V gives CDR1 MGHRA, CDR2 YSYEKL. The CDR3 reads CASSQPREAGGPLSYEQYF. CDR3 DNA sequence: TGCGCCAGCAGCCAACCCAGGGAAGCGGGAGGGCCATTGTCCTACGAGCAGTACTTC.

This clone appeared a few times. V and J are TRBV30 and TRBJ2-1; 15 bases line up with TRBD2. With V trimmed by 7 bases and J by 4 bases, 5 bases remained unmatched. There are 15 residues in the CDR3. Germline V gives CDR1 GTSNPN, CDR2 SVGIG (reference sequence). CDR3 amino acids: CASEGTSGGYNEQFF. The CDR3, as DNA: TGTGCCTCAGAGGGGACTAGCGGGGGGTACAATGAGCAGTTCTTC.